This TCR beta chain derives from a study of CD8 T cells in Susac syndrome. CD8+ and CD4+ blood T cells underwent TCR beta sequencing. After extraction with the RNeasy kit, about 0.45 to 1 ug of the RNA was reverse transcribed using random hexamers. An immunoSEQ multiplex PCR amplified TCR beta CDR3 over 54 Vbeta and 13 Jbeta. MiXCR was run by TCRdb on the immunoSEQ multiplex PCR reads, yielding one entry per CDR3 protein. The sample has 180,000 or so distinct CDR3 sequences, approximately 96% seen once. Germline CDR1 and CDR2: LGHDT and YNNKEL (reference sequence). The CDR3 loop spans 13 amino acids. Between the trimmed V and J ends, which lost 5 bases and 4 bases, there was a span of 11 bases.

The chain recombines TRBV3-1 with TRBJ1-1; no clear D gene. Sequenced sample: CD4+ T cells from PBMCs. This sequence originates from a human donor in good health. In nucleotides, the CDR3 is TGTGCCAGCAGCGGTCTCCGGAGCACTGAAGCTTTCTTT. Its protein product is CASSGLRSTEAFF. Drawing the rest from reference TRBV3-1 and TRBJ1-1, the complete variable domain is DTAVSQTPKYLVTQMGNDKSIKCEQNLGHDTMYWYKQDSKKFLKIMFSYNNKELIINETVPNRFSPKSPDKAHLNLHINSLELGDSAVYFCASSGLRSTEAFFGQGTRLTVV.